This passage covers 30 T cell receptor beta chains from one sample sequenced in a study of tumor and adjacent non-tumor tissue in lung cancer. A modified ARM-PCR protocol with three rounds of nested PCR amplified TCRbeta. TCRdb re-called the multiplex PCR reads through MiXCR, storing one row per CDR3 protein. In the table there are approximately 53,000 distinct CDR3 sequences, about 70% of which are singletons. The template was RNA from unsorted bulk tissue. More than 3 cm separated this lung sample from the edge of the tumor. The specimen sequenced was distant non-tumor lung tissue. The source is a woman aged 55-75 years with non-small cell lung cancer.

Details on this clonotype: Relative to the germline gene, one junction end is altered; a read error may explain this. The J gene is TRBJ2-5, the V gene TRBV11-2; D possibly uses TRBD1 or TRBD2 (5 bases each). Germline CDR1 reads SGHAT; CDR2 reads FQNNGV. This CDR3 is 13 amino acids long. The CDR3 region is CASSRLGIRDQYF. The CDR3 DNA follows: TGTGCCAGCAGCCGCCTCGGGATAAGGGACCAGTACTTT.

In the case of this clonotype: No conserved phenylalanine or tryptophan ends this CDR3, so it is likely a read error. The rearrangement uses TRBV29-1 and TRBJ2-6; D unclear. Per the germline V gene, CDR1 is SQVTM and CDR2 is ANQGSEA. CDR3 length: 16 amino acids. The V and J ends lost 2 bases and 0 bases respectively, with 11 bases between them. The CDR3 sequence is CSVESWSASGANVLTL. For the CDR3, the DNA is TGCAGCGTTGAAAGCTGGAGTGCCTCTGGGGCCAACGTCCTGACTCTC.

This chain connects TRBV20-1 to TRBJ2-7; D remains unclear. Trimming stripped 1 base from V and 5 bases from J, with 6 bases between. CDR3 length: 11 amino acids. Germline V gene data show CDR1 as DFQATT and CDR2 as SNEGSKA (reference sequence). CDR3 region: CSARAPNEQYF. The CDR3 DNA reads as TGCAGTGCTAGAGCCCCCAACGAGCAGTACTTC.

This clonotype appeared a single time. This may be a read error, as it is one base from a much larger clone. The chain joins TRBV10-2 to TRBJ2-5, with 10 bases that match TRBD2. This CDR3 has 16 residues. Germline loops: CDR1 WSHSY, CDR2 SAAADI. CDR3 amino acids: CAGSEWSGGAGETQYF. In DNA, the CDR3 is TGCGCCGGCAGTGAGTGGAGCGGGGGGGCCGGGGAGACCCAGTACTTC.

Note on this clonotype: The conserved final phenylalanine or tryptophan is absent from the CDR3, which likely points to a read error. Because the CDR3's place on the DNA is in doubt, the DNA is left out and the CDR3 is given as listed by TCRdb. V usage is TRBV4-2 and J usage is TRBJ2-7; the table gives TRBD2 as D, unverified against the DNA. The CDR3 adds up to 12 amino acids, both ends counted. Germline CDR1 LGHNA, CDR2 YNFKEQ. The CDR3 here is CASSQSPLEHYL.

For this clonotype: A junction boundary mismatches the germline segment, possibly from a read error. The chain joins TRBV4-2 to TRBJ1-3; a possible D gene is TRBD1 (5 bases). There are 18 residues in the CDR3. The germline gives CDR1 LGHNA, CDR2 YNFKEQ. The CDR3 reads CTSSPRRWGDSSGNTIYF. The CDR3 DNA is TGTACCAGCAGCCCCCGACGGTGGGGGGATAGCTCTGGAAACACCATATATTTT.

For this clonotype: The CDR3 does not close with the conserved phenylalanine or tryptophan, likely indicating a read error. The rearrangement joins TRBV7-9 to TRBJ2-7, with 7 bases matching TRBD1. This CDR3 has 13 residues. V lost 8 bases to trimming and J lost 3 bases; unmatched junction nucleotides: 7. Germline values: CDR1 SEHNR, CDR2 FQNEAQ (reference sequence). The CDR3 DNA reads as TGTGCCAGCGGACCGGGGACAGTCTACGAGCAGTACTTA. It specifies CASGPGTVYEQYL.

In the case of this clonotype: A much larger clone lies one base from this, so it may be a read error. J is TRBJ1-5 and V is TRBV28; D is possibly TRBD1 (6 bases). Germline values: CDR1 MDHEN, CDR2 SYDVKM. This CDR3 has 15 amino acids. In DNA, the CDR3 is TGTTCCCCAGGACAGCAAAAAGGGTGCAATCAGTCCCAGCATTTT. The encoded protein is CSPGQQKGCNQSQHF.

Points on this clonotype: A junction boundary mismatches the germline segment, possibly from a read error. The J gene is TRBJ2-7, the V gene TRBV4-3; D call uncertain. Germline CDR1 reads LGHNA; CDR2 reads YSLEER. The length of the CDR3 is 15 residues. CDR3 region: CASSQKAEISYEQCF. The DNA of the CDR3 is TGCGCCAGCAGCCAAAAGGCCGAGATCTCCTACGAGCAGTGCTTC.

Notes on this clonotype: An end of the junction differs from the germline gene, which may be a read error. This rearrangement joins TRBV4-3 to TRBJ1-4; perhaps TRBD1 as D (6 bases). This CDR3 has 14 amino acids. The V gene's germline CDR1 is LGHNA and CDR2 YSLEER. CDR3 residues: CASTQDGEGEKLFF. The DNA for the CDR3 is TGCGCCAGCACCCAAGACGGGGAGGGGGAAAAACTGTTTTTC.

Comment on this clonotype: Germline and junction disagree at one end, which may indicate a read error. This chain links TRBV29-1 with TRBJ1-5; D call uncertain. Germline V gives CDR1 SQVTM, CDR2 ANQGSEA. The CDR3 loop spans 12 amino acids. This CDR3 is CSVADIYHPQHF. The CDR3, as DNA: TGTAGCGTCGCCGACATCTATCATCCCCAGCATTTT.

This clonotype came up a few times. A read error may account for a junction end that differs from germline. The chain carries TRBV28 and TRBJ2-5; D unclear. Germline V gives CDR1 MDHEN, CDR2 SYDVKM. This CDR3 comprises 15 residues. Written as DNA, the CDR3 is TGTGCCAGCAGTTTAAGGACGGGCCTCCAAGGGACCCAGTACTTC. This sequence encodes CASSLRTGLQGTQYF.

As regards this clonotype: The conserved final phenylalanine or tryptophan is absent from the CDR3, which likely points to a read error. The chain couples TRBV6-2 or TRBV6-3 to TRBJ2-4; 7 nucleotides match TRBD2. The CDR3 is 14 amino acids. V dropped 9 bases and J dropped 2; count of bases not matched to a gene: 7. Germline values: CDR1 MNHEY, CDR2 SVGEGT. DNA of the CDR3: TGTGCCAGTAGACCCGGGACTACCAAAAACATTCAGTACCTC. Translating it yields CASRPGTTKNIQYL.

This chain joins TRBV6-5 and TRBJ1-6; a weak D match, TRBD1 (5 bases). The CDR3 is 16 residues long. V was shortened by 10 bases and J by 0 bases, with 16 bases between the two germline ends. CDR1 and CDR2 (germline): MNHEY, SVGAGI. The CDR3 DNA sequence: TGTGCCAACGTCCAGGCAGGGAGCTCCTATAATTCACCCCTCCACTTT. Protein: CANVQAGSSYNSPLHF.

The CDR3 here is CASGRGVAGEQFF. CDR3 sequence (DNA): TGTGCCAGCGGTAGGGGAGTCGCGGGTGAGCAGTTCTTC. This chain uses TRBV11-3 with TRBJ2-1; the D call may be TRBD1 or TRBD2 (5 bases each). Germline CDR1 is SGHNT and CDR2 is YENEEA. The CDR3 extends over 13 amino acids. V was cut by 8 bases and J by 9 bases, with 17 bases left in between.

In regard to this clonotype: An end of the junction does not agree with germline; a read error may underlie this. The CDR3 loop is CSARGDRGTGELFF. As DNA, the CDR3 is TGCAGCGCCCGAGGGGACCGGGGGACCGGGGAACTGTTTTTT. This sequence joins TRBV29-1 and TRBJ2-2, with D tentatively TRBD2 (6 bases). Germline V CDR1 and CDR2: SQVTM, ANQGSEA. CDR3 size: 14 residues.

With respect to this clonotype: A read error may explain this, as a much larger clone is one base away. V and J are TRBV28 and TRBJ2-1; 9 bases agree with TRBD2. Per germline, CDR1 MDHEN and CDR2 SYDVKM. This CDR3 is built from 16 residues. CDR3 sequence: CASSFTSGRSYNDQFF. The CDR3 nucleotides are TGTGCCAGCAGTTTTACTAGCGGGCGCTCCTACAATGATCAGTTCTTC.

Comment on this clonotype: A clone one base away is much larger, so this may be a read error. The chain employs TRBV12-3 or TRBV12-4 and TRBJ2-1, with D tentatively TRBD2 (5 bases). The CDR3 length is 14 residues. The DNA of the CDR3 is TGTGCCAGCACCCCTTCTCGGGGAGACAATGATCAGTCCTTC. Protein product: CASTPSRGDNDQSF.

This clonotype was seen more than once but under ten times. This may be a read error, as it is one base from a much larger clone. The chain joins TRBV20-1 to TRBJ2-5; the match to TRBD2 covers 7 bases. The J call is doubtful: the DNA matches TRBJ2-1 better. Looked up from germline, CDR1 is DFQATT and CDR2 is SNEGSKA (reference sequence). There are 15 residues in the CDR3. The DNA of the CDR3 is TGCAGTGCTAGAGATCAGGAAGCGGGGTGGGAGACCCAGTTCTTC. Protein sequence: CSARDQEAGWETQFF.

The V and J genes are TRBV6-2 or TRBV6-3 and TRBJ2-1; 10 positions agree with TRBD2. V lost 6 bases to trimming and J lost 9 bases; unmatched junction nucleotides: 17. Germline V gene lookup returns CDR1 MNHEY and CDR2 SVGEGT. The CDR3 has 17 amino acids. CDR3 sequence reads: CASSSLHRAGGGGEQFF. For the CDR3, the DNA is TGTGCCAGCAGCTCACTCCATCGAGCGGGAGGGGGGGGTGAGCAGTTCTTC.

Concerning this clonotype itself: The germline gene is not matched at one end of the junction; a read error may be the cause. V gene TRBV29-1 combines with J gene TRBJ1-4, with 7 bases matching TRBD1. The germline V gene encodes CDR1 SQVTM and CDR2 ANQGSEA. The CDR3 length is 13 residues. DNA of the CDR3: TGCAGCGTTCAGGGGGTTTCGGGTGAAAAACCGTTTTTT. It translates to CSVQGVSGEKPFF.

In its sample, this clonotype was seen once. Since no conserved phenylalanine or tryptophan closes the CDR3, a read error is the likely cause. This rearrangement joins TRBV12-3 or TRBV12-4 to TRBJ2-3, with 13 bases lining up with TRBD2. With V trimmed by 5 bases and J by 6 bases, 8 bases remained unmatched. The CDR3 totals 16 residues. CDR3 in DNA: TGTGCCAGCAGTATGACTAGCGGGGGGCCCACGGATACGCAGTATCTT. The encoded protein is CASSMTSGGPTDTQYL.

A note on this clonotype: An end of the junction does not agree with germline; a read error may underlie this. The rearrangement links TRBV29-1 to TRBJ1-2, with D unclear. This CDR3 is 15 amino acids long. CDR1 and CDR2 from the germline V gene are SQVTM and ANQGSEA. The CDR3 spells CSVEDRHGRMGGYTF. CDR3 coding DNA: TGCAGTGTTGAAGATCGGCATGGGCGGATGGGTGGCTACACCTTC. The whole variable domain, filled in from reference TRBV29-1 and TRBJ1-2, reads SAVISQKPSRDICQRGTSLTIQCQVDSQVTMMFWYRQQPGQSLTLIATANQGSEATYESGFVIDKFPISRPNLTFSTLTVSNMSPEDSSIYLCSVEDRHGRMGGYTFGSGTRLTVV.

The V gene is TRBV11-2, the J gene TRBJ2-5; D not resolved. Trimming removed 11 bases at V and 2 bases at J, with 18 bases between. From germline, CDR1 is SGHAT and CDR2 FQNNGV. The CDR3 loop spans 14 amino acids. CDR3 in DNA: TGTGCCGGCGGTCCACATGGCGGTCAAGAGACCCAGTACTTC. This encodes CAGGPHGGQETQYF.

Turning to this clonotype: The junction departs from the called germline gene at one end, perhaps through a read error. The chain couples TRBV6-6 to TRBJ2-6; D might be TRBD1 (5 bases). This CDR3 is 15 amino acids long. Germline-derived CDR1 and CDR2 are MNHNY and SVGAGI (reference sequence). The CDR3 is CAGSYDSSGANLLTF. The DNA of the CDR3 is TGTGCCGGCAGTTACGACAGCTCTGGGGCCAACCTCCTGACTTTC.

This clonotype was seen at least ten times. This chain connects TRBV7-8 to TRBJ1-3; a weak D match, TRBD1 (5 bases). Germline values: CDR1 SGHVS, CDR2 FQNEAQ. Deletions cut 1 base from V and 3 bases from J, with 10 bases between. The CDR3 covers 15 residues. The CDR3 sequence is CASSLGGASGNTIYF. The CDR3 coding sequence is TGTGCCAGCAGCTTAGGGGGCGCGAGTGGAAACACCATATATTTT.

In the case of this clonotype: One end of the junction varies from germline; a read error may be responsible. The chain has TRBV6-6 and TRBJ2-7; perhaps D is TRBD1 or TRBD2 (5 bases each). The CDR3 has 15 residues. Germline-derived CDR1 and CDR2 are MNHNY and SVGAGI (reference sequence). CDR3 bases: TGTGCCTGCAGTCGCCAGACAGTGGGAGACTACGAGCAATACTTC. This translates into CACSRQTVGDYEQYF.

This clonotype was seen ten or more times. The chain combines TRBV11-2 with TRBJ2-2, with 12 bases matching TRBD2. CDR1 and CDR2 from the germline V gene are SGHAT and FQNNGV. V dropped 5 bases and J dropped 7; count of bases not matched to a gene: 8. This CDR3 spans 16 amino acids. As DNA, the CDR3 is TGTGCCAGCAGCACGCGACTAGCGGGAGTCTACGGGGAGCTGTTTTTT. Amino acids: CASSTRLAGVYGELFF.

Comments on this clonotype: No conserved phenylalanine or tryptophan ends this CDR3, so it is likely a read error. The CDR3 sequence is CASSHDRGFTGELFL. The DNA of the CDR3 is TGTGCCAGCAGTCACGACAGGGGATTCACCGGGGAGCTGTTTCTT. The chain has TRBV28 and TRBJ2-2, with 8 bases lining up with TRBD1. V shed 5 bases, J shed 4 bases, and the junction held 6 bases outside the gene matches. Germline-derived CDR1 and CDR2 are MDHEN and SYDVKM. The CDR3 spans 15 residues.

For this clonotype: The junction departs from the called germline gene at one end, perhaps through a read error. In nucleotides, the CDR3 is TGTGCCAGCAGATTGGTTGCTGGGAGGGAAAATCAGCCCCTGCATTTT. Translation: CASRLVAGRENQPLHF. The chain is built from TRBV5-8 and TRBJ1-5; no reliable D call. The CDR3 consists of 16 residues. From germline, CDR1 is SGHTS and CDR2 YDEGEE.